One sample yielded the 17 T cell receptor beta chains listed below, sequenced in a study of cytomegalovirus exposure and HLA in healthy donors. Amplification used 60 Vbeta primers and 13 Jbeta primers. Sequenced by immunoSEQ multiplex PCR; TCRdb stores in-frame clones only, minus some. The table lists 95,000 to 150,000 clones, approximately 8.6% of them singletons, with about 6% in the top ten. Sequencing was performed on PBMCs. These receptors all come from a woman aged 40 to 55 in good health and CMV-seropositive.

There are many counts of this clone. This chain joins TRBV5-5 and TRBJ1-5; D is perhaps TRBD1 (6 bases). The germline V gene encodes CDR1 SGHKS and CDR2 YYEKEE (reference sequence). Trimming shortened V by 4 bases and J by 0 bases, and 11 bases separated the two germline ends. The CDR3 length is 15 residues. The CDR3 sequence: CASSTGQSSNQPQHF. The CDR3, as DNA: TGTGCCAGCAGCACCGGACAGAGTAGCAATCAGCCCCAGCATTTT.

In its sample, this clone was seen a few times. The chain couples TRBV11-2 to TRBJ1-4; 9 nucleotides align to TRBD1. The germline V gene encodes CDR1 SGHAT and CDR2 FQNNGV. There are 15 residues in the CDR3. The V gene end was trimmed by 5 bases and the J gene end by 5 bases; junction bases not matched to a gene: 6. In DNA, the CDR3 is TGTGCCAGCAGCCCCCCGGGACAGGGAAATGAAAAACTGTTTTTT. It is translated as CASSPPGQGNEKLFF.

The V call is TRBV6-1, the J call TRBJ2-7; D call uncertain. Germline V gene sequence: CDR1 MNHNS, CDR2 SASEGT. V was trimmed by 3 bases and J by 1 base, leaving 7 bases between them. The CDR3 has 13 residues. The CDR3 loop is CASSEGSSYEQYF. CDR3 DNA sequence: TGTGCCAGCAGTGAGGGCAGTTCCTACGAGCAGTACTTC.

This clone was counted only a few times. J is TRBJ1-1 and V is TRBV5-4; D possibly corresponds to TRBD1 (5 bases). The CDR3 is 15 amino acids. Per germline, CDR1 SGHNT and CDR2 YYREEE (reference sequence). Trimming took 4 bases from V and 1 from J, leaving 14 bases between them. Here the CDR3 DNA reads TGTGCCAGCAGCCTCCCGGTGGGGGGGAACACTGAAGCTTTCTTT. Its protein product is CASSLPVGGNTEAFF.

The chain has TRBV7-9 and TRBJ1-1; the D gene is possibly TRBD1 (6 bases). The CDR3 totals 13 residues. In germline, CDR1 is SEHNR, CDR2 FQNEAQ (reference sequence). V gave up 1 base and J gave up 10 bases, with 13 bases separating them. The CDR3 DNA reads TGTGCCAGCAGCTTAGGGCCGACAGGTCGAGCTTTCTTT. Translation: CASSLGPTGRAFF.

This clone was observed a few times. The rearrangement joins TRBV5-1 to TRBJ2-7, with 9 positions matching TRBD1. CDR1 is SGHRS and CDR2 is YFSETQ in the germline V gene. This CDR3 contains 18 residues. With V trimmed by 0 bases and J by 4 bases, 14 bases remained unmatched. For the CDR3, the DNA is TGCGCCAGCAGCTTGGTCAGTAGGGCTCCGGGACAGGGTTACGAGCAGTACTTC. Translation: CASSLVSRAPGQGYEQYF. Using reference TRBV5-1 and TRBJ2-7 for the parts outside the CDR3, the full variable domain is KAGVTQTPRYLIKTRGQQVTLSCSPISGHRSVSWYQQTPGQGLQFLFEYFSETQRNKGNFPGRFSGRQFSNSRSEMNVSTLELGDSALYLCASSLVSRAPGQGYEQYFGPGTRLTVT.

This chain uses TRBV5-1 with TRBJ2-3, with a weak D call TRBD2 (6 bases). Germline V gene lookup returns CDR1 SGHRS and CDR2 YFSETQ. The length of the CDR3 is 17 residues. The ends were cut back, 0 bases at V and 4 bases at J, with 18 bases in the middle. The CDR3 protein is CASSLESVRGGADTQYF. The CDR3 DNA is TGCGCCAGCAGCTTGGAATCAGTGCGGGGTGGGGCAGATACGCAGTATTTT.

This clone was picked up a small number of times. V usage is TRBV19 and J usage is TRBJ2-7, with D maybe TRBD1 (5 bases). V gave up 4 bases and J gave up 2 bases, with 9 bases separating them. The CDR3 consists of 13 residues. Germline V gene lookup returns CDR1 LNHDA and CDR2 SQIVND (reference sequence). The CDR3 loop is CASSTRQTYEQYF. CDR3 in DNA: TGTGCCAGTAGTACGAGACAGACCTACGAGCAGTACTTC.

This clone was picked up a small number of times. The chain uses TRBV9 and TRBJ2-3; 10 positions agree with TRBD2. This CDR3 region has 16 residues. Losses at the gene ends were 0 bases for V and 4 bases for J; bases not matched to a gene: 5. Per the germline V gene, CDR1 is SGDLS and CDR2 is YYNGEE. This CDR3 is CASSVEVSGGPDTQYF. The DNA of the CDR3 is TGTGCCAGCAGCGTAGAGGTTAGCGGGGGGCCAGATACGCAGTATTTT.

CDR3 loop: CASSYGTGGWEQYF. DNA for the CDR3: TGTGCCAGCAGTTACGGGACAGGGGGCTGGGAGCAGTACTTC. The chain combines TRBV6-6 with TRBJ2-7; 12 bases map to TRBD1. Germline trimming cut 2 bases from V and 7 bases from J; bases unmatched to any gene: 3. CDR1 is MNHNY and CDR2 is SVGAGI in the germline V gene (reference sequence). The CDR3 length is 14 residues.

This clone has only a few counts. V is TRBV29-1 and J is TRBJ1-1; 9 nucleotides align to TRBD1. Germline-derived CDR1 and CDR2 are SQVTM and ANQGSEA. This CDR3 region has 13 residues. Losses at the gene ends were 8 bases for V and 1 base for J; bases not matched to a gene: 5. CDR3 sequence (DNA): TGCAGCTCAAGACAGGGGGGGAACACTGAAGCTTTCTTT. It codes for CSSRQGGNTEAFF.

This clone has a handful of counts. The CDR3 here is CASSLGTLPISNQPQHF. The DNA for the CDR3 is TGTGCCAGCTCCCTCGGGACTCTTCCAATTAGCAATCAGCCCCAGCATTTT. This chain connects TRBV18 to TRBJ1-5; D is perhaps TRBD1 (5 bases). This CDR3 is 17 amino acids long. Trimming shortened V by 6 bases and J by 0 bases, and 18 bases separated the two germline ends. CDR1 is KGHSH and CDR2 is LQKENI in the germline V gene.

The chain has TRBV6-1 and TRBJ2-1, with 9 bases fitting TRBD1. Germline lookup yields CDR1 MNHNS and CDR2 SASEGT. CDR3 length equals 15 residues. After removal of 2 bases from V and 11 bases from J, the junction contained 10 bases not matched to a gene. CDR3 region: CASSENVPGQGQQFF. The CDR3 bases are TGTGCCAGCAGTGAAAACGTCCCGGGACAGGGACAGCAGTTCTTC.

This clone was found a few times. V usage is TRBV19 and J usage is TRBJ1-2; D may be TRBD1 (6 bases). Germline V lookup: CDR1 LNHDA, CDR2 SQIVND (reference sequence). The CDR3 runs to 13 residues. The V end was cut by 3 bases, the J end by 3 bases, with 8 bases between. CDR3 coding DNA: TGTGCCAGTAGTATGGACAGAGACTATGGCTACACCTTC. Translation: CASSMDRDYGYTF.

This clone appeared many times. The chain combines TRBV6-6 with TRBJ1-1, with a weak D call TRBD1 (6 bases). V lost 0 bases to trimming and J lost 10 bases, with 6 bases between them. Germline loops: CDR1 MNHNY, CDR2 SVGAGI (reference sequence). The CDR3 loop spans 11 amino acids. DNA of the CDR3: TGTGCCAGCAGTTACTCCAGGGGAGCTTTCTTT. The encoded protein is CASSYSRGAFF.

This clone turned up a few times. The junction does not match germline at one end; this may be a read error. Other DNA sequences of this sample code for an identical CDR3. This chain joins TRBV28 and TRBJ1-2; perhaps TRBD1 as D (5 bases). In germline, CDR1 is MDHEN, CDR2 SYDVKM. The CDR3 runs to 11 residues. The CDR3 is CATGRVDGYIF. CDR3 sequence (DNA): TGTGCGACGGGCAGGGTAGATGGCTACATCTTC.

This chain uses TRBV5-4 with TRBJ1-2; no clear D gene. CDR1 SGHNT and CDR2 YYREEE come from the germline V gene (reference sequence). The V end was cut by 0 bases, the J end by 2 bases, with 8 bases between. The CDR3 sequence is 14 residues long. The CDR3 DNA reads as TGTGCCAGCAGCTTGGGGCCTGAAAACTATGGCTACACCTTC. Amino acids: CASSLGPENYGYTF.